This T cell receptor (beta chain) was observed in a study of T cell clones after liver transplantation. Measured with immunoSEQ multiplex PCR; TCRdb has only the in-frame clones, and not every one. Here the sample spans tens of thousands of clones, roughly three quarters being singletons. CDR3 length: 13 residues. V was clipped by 0 bases and J by 6 bases, with 4 bases between them. CDR1 SGHRS and CDR2 YFSETQ come from the germline V gene. V and J are TRBV5-1 and TRBJ1-6; D gene unclear. Sample: CD4+ T cells from blood, taken at the 22-month timepoint. The clonotype originates from a human patient who received a liver transplant. Some T cells may be the graft donor's. The CDR3 region has the DNA TGCGCCAGCAGCTTGGACAGTAATTCACCCCTCCACTTT. This encodes CASSLDSNSPLHF.